This TCR beta chain was profiled in a study of vaccination and CD4 T cells after COVID-19. To note about this clonotype: The antigen is unknown.

Treatment described: approximately 11-day PBMC culture with coronavirus spike peptide pools or control peptides (ViraFEST assay). ViraFEST used peptide pools to expand antigen-specific T cells, then sequenced TCRs. Two million PBMCs per well were cultured with roughly 10 IU/ml IL-2 and roughly 10 ug/ml peptide pools. Per germline, CDR1 MNHEY and CDR2 SVGAGI. V was trimmed by 2 bases and J by 0 bases, leaving 23 bases between them. The CDR3 loop spans 19 amino acids. Sequencing of cultured CD4+ T cell DNA used the Oncomine TCR Beta short-read assay. In TCRdb, the PCR reads were re-called with MiXCR into one record per CDR3 protein. Among about 28,000 distinct CDR3 sequences listed, under 75% were seen once.

Source: CD4+ T cells from blood, cultured in vitro, taken after SARS-CoV-2 vaccination. The chain combines TRBV6-5 with TRBJ2-7, with D possibly TRBD1 on 6 matching bases. This TCR was sampled from a human donor who received a COVID-19 vaccine. Here the CDR3 reads CASSYNYENVGGLSYEQYF. In DNA form, the CDR3 reads TGTGCCAGCAGTTACAACTATGAAAATGTTGGGGGCCTCTCCTACGAGCAGTACTTC.